This section outlines one T cell receptor (beta chain) sequence together with its context. A single count supports this clone. The antigen this receptor binds is unknown. The sample holds no much larger clone one base away, and base qualities are not on file. Whole blood was collected in K2EDTA tubes by collaborating institutions according to the institutions' own protocols. For TCRbeta analysis, collaborators shipped samples in one of three forms: frozen whole blood, isolated PBMCs, or DNA extracted from either of those sample types. The record originates from a study of blood T cell repertoires in COVID-19 (dated by TCRdb to 2019 to 2021). Describing the broader study: Samples from collaborators originated in the United States, Italy and Spain and spanned both the acute and convalescent phases of COVID-19. The dataset comprised deeply sampled blood TCRbeta repertoires from subjects exposed to, actively infected with, or recovered from COVID-19. Samples came from the ongoing ImmuneRACE study (first 160 participants) plus 1,254 subjects from 6 global collaborators. The repertoires were released in a freely available public database intended as a resource for research on the immune response to SARS-CoV-2. A de-identified subject ID, COVID-19 status, age in years and sex were almost always included in the sample metadata. Where available, HLA class I and class II types were taken from metadata supplied by the sample provider and were not determined by assay-based typing. The material from the prospective study consisted of cDNA or gDNA derived from T cells, B-cell-depleted T cells, or PBMCs.

What the authors observed across the whole study: How much clinical and demographic metadata was included differed by source and by participant, and the metadata was provided uncurated.

V ends up 4 bases short and J 0 bases short, with an unmatched junction base count of 0. Reading from cysteine to phenylalanine, the CDR3 counts 12 amino acids. The retained sequence is limited to the CDR3, 36 bases, with the frame set at the first base. The germline V gene gives CDR1 as SQVTM and CDR2 as ANQGSEA. TCRbeta CDR3 regions were amplified from genomic DNA using the immunoSEQ Assay, a bias-controlled multiplex PCR. Regarding the original processing steps: The number of nucleated cells in each sample was estimated from the amplification of reference gene primers within the assay. Sequence reads were collapsed and filtered to measure the absolute abundance of every unique TCRbeta CDR3 rearrangement. For each sample, productive Simpson clonality was calculated as the square root of Simpson's diversity index across productive rearrangements. Not all clones reach the TCRdb copy of this immuneACCESS table, which keeps in-frame sequences only. Checked studies attribute under half of the gap to unresolved V genes and leave the rest unexplained. V and J calls and clone size are those listed in that table; D and trimming were worked out from the DNA. Present in this sample are about 140,000 clones, roughly 85% of which were seen just once. Together, the top ten hold less than 4.5% of the sample.

This clonotype was obtained from a man between 60 and 70 years old with acute or convalescent COVID-19. Sequenced material: peripheral blood. The V gene is TRBV29-1 and the J gene is TRBJ2-7, with TRBD1 matching 7 junction bases. The DNA reads as follows: TGCAGCGTTGCAGGGGGCTCCTACGAGCAGTACTTC. Its amino acids are CSVAGGSYEQYF.